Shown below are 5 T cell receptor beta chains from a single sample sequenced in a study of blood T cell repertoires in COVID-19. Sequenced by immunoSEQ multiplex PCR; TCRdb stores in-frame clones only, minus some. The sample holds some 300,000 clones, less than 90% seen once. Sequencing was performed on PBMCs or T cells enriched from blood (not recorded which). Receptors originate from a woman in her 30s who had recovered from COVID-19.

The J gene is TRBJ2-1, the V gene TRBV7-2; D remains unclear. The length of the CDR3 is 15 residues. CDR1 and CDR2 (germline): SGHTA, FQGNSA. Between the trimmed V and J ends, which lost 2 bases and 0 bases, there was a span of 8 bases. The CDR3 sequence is CASSLMRSSYNEQFF. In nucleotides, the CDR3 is TGTGCCAGCAGCTTAATGAGGAGCTCCTACAATGAGCAGTTCTTC.

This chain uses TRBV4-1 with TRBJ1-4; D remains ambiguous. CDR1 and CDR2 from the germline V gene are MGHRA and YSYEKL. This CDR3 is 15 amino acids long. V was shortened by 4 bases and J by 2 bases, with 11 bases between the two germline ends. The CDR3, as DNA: TGCGCCAGCAGCCTGGGGAGGGTCACTAATGAAAAACTGTTTTTT. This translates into CASSLGRVTNEKLFF.

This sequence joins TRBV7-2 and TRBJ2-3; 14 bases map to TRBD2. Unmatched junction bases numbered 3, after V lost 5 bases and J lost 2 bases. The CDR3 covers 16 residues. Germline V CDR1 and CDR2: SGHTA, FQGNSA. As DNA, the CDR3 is TGTGCCAGCAGCAAGGGACTAGCGGGGGACACAGATACGCAGTATTTT. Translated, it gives CASSKGLAGDTDTQYF.

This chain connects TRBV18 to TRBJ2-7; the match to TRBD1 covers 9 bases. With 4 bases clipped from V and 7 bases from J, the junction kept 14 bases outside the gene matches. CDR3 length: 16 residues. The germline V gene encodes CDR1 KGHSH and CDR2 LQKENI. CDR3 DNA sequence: TGTGCCAGCTCACGGACCGCGGGACAGGGACCATTAGAGCAGTACTTC. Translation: CASSRTAGQGPLEQYF. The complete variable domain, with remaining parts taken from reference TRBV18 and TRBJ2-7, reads NAGVMQNPRHLVRRRGQEARLRCSPMKGHSHVYWYRQLPEEGLKFMVYLQKENIIDESGMPKERFSAEFPKEGPSILRIQQVVRGDSAAYFCASSRTAGQGPLEQYFGPGTRLTVT.

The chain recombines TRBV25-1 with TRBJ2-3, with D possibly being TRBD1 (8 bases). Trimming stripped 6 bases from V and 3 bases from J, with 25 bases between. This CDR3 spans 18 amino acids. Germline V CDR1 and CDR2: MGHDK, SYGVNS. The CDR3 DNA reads TGTGCCAGCAGCTGGACCCGAAATGACAGGGGAGGGACAGATACGCAGTATTTT. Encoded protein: CASSWTRNDRGGTDTQYF.